Following are 18 T cell receptor beta chains from one sample sequenced in a study of blood T cell repertoires in COVID-19. Generated by immunoSEQ multiplex PCR, the TCRdb table keeps only in-frame clones and is missing some. The table shows some 110,000 clones, with 65% to 80% occurring only once. The sequencing sample was made of peripheral blood. All receptors come from a man between 65 and 80 years old with acute or convalescent COVID-19.

V and J are TRBV7-3 and TRBJ2-1; 7 bases are shared with TRBD2. V gave up 3 bases and J gave up 4 bases; unmatched junction bases: 6. In germline, CDR1 is SGHTA, CDR2 FQGTGA. The CDR3 spans 15 residues. CDR3: CASSFLADQYNEQFF. In DNA form, the CDR3 reads TGTGCCAGCAGCTTCCTAGCGGACCAATACAATGAGCAGTTCTTC. The full variable domain, with the rest looked up from reference TRBV7-3 and TRBJ2-1, is GAGVSQTPSNKVTEKGKYVELRCDPISGHTALYWYRQSLGQGPEFLIYFQGTGAADDSGLPNDRFFAVRPEGSVSTLKIQRTERGDSAVYLCASSFLADQYNEQFFGPGTRLTVL.

The table lists this clone with a few counts. This chain uses TRBV6-6 with TRBJ1-1; a weak D match, TRBD1 (6 bases). Trimming took 4 bases from V and 5 from J, leaving 14 bases between them. Looked up from germline, CDR1 is MNHNY and CDR2 is SVGAGI (reference sequence). The CDR3 is made up of 14 amino acids. The CDR3 coding sequence is TGTGCCAGCAGTTCCGTTTCAGGGGAAACTGAAGCTTTCTTT. Its protein is CASSSVSGETEAFF.

The chain recombines TRBV2 with TRBJ2-1, with a weak D call TRBD1 (6 bases). The V and J ends lost 3 bases and 2 bases respectively, with 11 bases between them. Germline V CDR1 and CDR2: SNHLY, FYNNEI. There are 15 residues in the CDR3. The chain's CDR3 is CASSDQGNPYNEQFF. The CDR3 DNA is TGTGCCAGCAGTGACCAGGGGAACCCCTACAATGAGCAGTTCTTC.

V and J are TRBV29-1 and TRBJ1-2; TRBD1 is a possible D gene (6 bases). The CDR3 totals 12 residues. Trimming removed 4 bases at V and 4 bases at J, with 10 bases between. Germline V lookup: CDR1 SQVTM, CDR2 ANQGSEA. The chain's CDR3 is CSVAAGVYGYTF. CDR3 nucleotide sequence: TGCAGCGTTGCGGCAGGGGTCTATGGCTACACCTTC.

CDR3 sequence: CASTVDRARTGELFF. CDR3 in DNA: TGTGCCAGCACCGTCGACAGGGCGAGGACCGGGGAGCTGTTTTTT. The chain links TRBV27 to TRBJ2-2; 7 nucleotides match TRBD1. The V gene's germline CDR1 is MNHEY and CDR2 SMNVEV (reference sequence). The CDR3 runs to 15 residues. V gave up 7 bases and J gave up 5 bases; unmatched junction bases: 10.

The rearrangement joins TRBV28 to TRBJ2-7, with a tentative D call TRBD2 (5 bases). CDR1 is MDHEN and CDR2 is SYDVKM in the germline V gene. The CDR3 extends over 17 amino acids. The germline V and J ends were trimmed by 7 bases and 2 bases, with 24 bases remaining between them. The CDR3, as DNA: TGTGCCAGCACCTCCGCCGAAGGCAGCGGACTGACCTACGAGCAGTACTTC. Translation gives CASTSAEGSGLTYEQYF.

The chain carries TRBV5-6 and TRBJ1-3; D gene unclear. Germline CDR1 reads SGHDT; CDR2 reads YYEEEE. V lost 7 bases and J lost 0, with 8 bases in between. The CDR3 runs 13 residues. CDR3 loop: CASSHSSGNTIYF. DNA of the CDR3: TGTGCCAGCTCACACAGCTCTGGAAACACCATATATTTT.

The table lists this clone with a count of one. This chain uses TRBV21-1 with TRBJ1-1; the table's TRBD1 call for D was not verified on the DNA. TRBV21-1 is shown as a pseudogene. The CDR3 totals 11 residues. The CDR3 is CASTGDTEAFF. In DNA, the CDR3 is TGTGCCAGCACAGGGGACACTGAAGCTTTCTTT.

V usage is TRBV5-5 and J usage is TRBJ2-5; D gene unclear. Trimming pared 1 base from V and 4 bases from J, leaving 5 bases between. The CDR3 totals 12 residues. CDR1 is SGHKS and CDR2 is YYEKEE in the germline V gene (reference sequence). This CDR3 is CASSLTLETQYF. In DNA form, the CDR3 reads TGTGCCAGCAGCTTGACTTTAGAGACCCAGTACTTC.

The chain couples TRBV27 to TRBJ2-5; 7 positions match TRBD1. The V segment lost 3 bases and the J segment 2 bases; nucleotides outside the gene matches: 3. The CDR3 is 14 residues long. Germline CDR1 and CDR2: MNHEY and SMNVEV (reference sequence). The CDR3 bases are TGTGCCAGCAGTTTCGGCAGGGGGCAAGAGACCCAGTACTTC. Amino acids: CASSFGRGQETQYF.

The rearrangement joins TRBV6-5 to TRBJ2-5; possibly TRBD1 for D (6 bases). Germline CDR1 is MNHEY and CDR2 is SVGAGI. CDR3 length: 15 residues. Deletions cut 0 bases from V and 5 bases from J, with 13 bases between. The CDR3 DNA is TGTGCCAGCAGTTACTCGGGAAGGGGGAAGGAGACCCAGTACTTC. As protein: CASSYSGRGKETQYF.

The CDR3 is CASSHFRGGRTGELFF. The CDR3 coding sequence is TGCGCCAGCAGCCATTTCCGGGGGGGCCGCACCGGGGAGCTGTTTTTT. The V call is TRBV4-3, the J call TRBJ2-2, with TRBD2 identical over 8 bases. Germline CDR1 is LGHNA and CDR2 is YSLEER. Losses at the gene ends were 3 bases for V and 4 bases for J; bases not matched to a gene: 7. The CDR3 is 16 amino acids.

This chain connects TRBV19 to TRBJ2-5, with D possibly being TRBD1 (5 bases). This CDR3 has 13 residues. V was shortened by 5 bases and J by 2 bases, with 9 bases between the two germline ends. CDR1 is LNHDA, CDR2 SQIVND, per germline (reference sequence). The CDR3 region has the DNA TGTGCCAGTAGTGTCAACAGGCAAGAGACCCAGTACTTC. Its protein product is CASSVNRQETQYF. The variable domain in full, completed from reference TRBV19 and TRBJ2-5, reads DGGITQSPKYLFRKEGQNVTLSCEQNLNHDAMYWYRQDPGQGLRLIYYSQIVNDFQKGDIAEGYSVSREKKESFPLTVTSAQKNPTAFYLCASSVNRQETQYFGPGTRLLVL.

This chain connects TRBV29-1 to TRBJ2-5, with 7 positions matching TRBD1. Germline-derived CDR1 and CDR2 are SQVTM and ANQGSEA. The CDR3 is 13 residues long. The trim removed 7 bases at V and 5 bases at J, leaving 10 bases unmatched. This CDR3 is CSGTTGAGETQYF. CDR3 in DNA: TGCAGCGGGACAACAGGGGCAGGGGAGACCCAGTACTTC.

In DNA, the CDR3 is TGTGCCAGCACCATGGGGGGTAACACTGAAGCTTTCTTT. It yields the protein CASTMGGNTEAFF. This sequence joins TRBV14 and TRBJ1-1; TRBD1 is a possible D gene (5 bases). Germline CDR1 SGHDN, CDR2 FVKESK. CDR3 length: 13 residues. Trimming took off 7 bases at V and 2 bases at J, with 11 bases between the two ends. The full variable domain, its missing parts supplied by reference TRBV14 and TRBJ1-1, is EAGVTQFPSHSVIEKGQTVTLRCDPISGHDNLYWYRRVMGKEIKFLLHFVKESKQDESGMPNNRFLAERTGGTYSTLKVQPAELEDSGVYFCASTMGGNTEAFFGQGTRLTVV.

This rearrangement joins TRBV29-1 to TRBJ2-1; 9 nucleotides line up with TRBD1. This CDR3 has 12 amino acids. With V trimmed by 6 bases and J by 3 bases, 0 bases remained unmatched. Germline loops: CDR1 SQVTM, CDR2 ANQGSEA. The DNA for the CDR3 is TGCAGCGTGGACAGGGGCTACAATGAGCAGTTCTTC. Translation gives CSVDRGYNEQFF.

In regard to this clone: A read error may account for a junction end that differs from germline. V usage is TRBV3-1 (or the pseudogene TRBV3-2) and J usage is TRBJ1-2; 7 bases match TRBD1. Germline V lookup: CDR1 LGHDT, CDR2 YNNKEL (reference sequence). This CDR3 comprises 14 residues. The CDR3 region is CASTQGTEYYGYTF. The CDR3 coding sequence is TGTGCCAGCACCCAAGGGACAGAATACTATGGCTACACCTTC.

The chain links TRBV2 to TRBJ1-5; 8 nucleotides line up with TRBD1. In germline, CDR1 is SNHLY, CDR2 FYNNEI. There are 14 residues in the CDR3. Trimming at V came to 11 bases and at J to 6 bases, leaving 12 bases not matched to a gene. The CDR3 here is CASTGQGSFQPQHF. The CDR3 nucleotides read TGTGCCTCCACCGGACAGGGATCGTTTCAGCCCCAGCATTTT.